This T cell receptor beta chain comes out of a study of CD8 T cells in Susac syndrome. Study summary: Within the sequenced Susac syndrome patient group, five or six exhibited active disease and roughly 8 were in remission.

Study observations and caveats: Total CD8+ and CD8+ TEMRA repertoires contained 15 to 20 and five Susac-specific public clones, respectively.

Reverse transcription of about 0.5 to 1 ug RNA was carried out with random hexamers. Across 54 Vbeta and 13 Jbeta, immunoSEQ multiplex PCR amplified TCR beta CDR3. TCRdb reanalysed the immunoSEQ multiplex PCR reads using MiXCR and keeps one entry per CDR3 protein. The sample records more than 65,000 distinct CDR3 sequences, approximately 95% being singletons. The authors carried out high-throughput sequencing of TCR beta. They applied it to CD8+ and CD4+ T cells obtained from blood. V lost 6 bases and J lost 5, with 10 bases in between. This CDR3 region has 12 residues. On this clonotype itself: Its matching antigen is unknown. A much larger clone is a single base away; this may be a read error.

The origin of this receptor is a human donor with Susac syndrome. The chain joins TRBV12-3 or TRBV12-4 to TRBJ2-5; the D gene is possibly TRBD1 (6 bases). Sequencing was performed on CD8+ T cells from PBMCs. CDR3 bases: TGTGCCAGCAGCACAGGGTTGGAGACCCAGTACTTC. The encoded protein is CASSTGLETQYF.